This T cell receptor beta chain was captured by sequencing in a study of blood T cell repertoires in COVID-19. V shed 7 bases and J shed 2 bases, with 12 bases lying between them. This CDR3 contains 12 residues. In germline, CDR1 is GTSNPN, CDR2 SVGIG (reference sequence). Study processing details: By means of reference gene primer amplification, nucleated cell counts were estimated. Measured with immunoSEQ multiplex PCR; TCRdb has only the in-frame clones, and not every one. That table supplies the V and J calls and clone size; D and trimming were determined from the DNA. The table records approximately 270,000 clones, 70% to 90% of them present only once.

Specimen: PBMCs or T cells enriched from blood (not recorded which). The clonotype originates from a woman in her twenties or thirties with acute COVID-19. This chain links TRBV30 with TRBJ2-7, with D tentatively TRBD2 (5 bases). Here the CDR3 DNA reads TGTGCCTCGACCGGACTGACCTACGAGCAGTACTTC. Its protein product is CASTGLTYEQYF.